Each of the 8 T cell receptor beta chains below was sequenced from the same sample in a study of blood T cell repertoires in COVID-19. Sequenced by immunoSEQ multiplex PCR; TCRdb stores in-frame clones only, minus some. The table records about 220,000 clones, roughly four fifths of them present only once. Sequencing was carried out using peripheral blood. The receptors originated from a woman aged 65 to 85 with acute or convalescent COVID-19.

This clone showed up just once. CDR3 sequence reads: CASSYLGTGTDTQYF. The CDR3 DNA is TGTGCCAGCAGTTATCTGGGGACAGGCACAGATACGCAGTATTTT. The chain has TRBV6-2 or TRBV6-3 and TRBJ2-3, with TRBD1 identical over 7 bases. J lost 1 base, V lost 3 bases, and 4 bases had no gene match. The CDR3 is 15 residues long. Germline V gene sequence: CDR1 MNHEY, CDR2 SVGEGT.

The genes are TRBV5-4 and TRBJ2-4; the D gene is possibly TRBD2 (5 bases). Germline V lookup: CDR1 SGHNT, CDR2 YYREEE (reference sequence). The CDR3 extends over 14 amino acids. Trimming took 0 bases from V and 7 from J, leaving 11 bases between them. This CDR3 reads CASSLAGLGNIQYF. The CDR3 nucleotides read TGTGCCAGCAGCTTGGCGGGGTTGGGGAACATTCAGTACTTC.

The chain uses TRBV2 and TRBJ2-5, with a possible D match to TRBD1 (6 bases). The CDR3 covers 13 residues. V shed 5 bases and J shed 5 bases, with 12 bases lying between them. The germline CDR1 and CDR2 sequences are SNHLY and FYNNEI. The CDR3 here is CASSPGQLETQYF. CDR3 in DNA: TGTGCCAGCAGTCCTGGACAGTTGGAGACCCAGTACTTC.

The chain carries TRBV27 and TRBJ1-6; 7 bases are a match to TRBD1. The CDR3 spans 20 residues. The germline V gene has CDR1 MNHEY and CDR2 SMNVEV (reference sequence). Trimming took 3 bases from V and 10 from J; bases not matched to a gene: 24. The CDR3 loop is CASSFEAPRPGQQIGSPLHF. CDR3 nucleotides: TGTGCCAGCAGTTTCGAGGCGCCAAGACCGGGACAGCAGATTGGGTCACCCCTCCACTTT.

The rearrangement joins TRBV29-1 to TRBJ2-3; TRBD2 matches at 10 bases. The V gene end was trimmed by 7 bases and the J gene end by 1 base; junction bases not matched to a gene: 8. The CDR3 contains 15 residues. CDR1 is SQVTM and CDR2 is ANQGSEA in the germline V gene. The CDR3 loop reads CSGITLAGGTDTQYF. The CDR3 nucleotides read TGCAGCGGTATTACGCTAGCGGGGGGCACAGATACGCAGTATTTT.

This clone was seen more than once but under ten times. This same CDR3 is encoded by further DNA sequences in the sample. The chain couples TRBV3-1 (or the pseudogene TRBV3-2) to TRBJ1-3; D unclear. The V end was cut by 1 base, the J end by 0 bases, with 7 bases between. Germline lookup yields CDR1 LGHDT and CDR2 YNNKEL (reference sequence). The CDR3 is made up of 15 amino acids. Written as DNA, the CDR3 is TGTGCCAGCAGCCAAGGAGGGAGCTCTGGAAACACCATATATTTT. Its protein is CASSQGGSSGNTIYF.

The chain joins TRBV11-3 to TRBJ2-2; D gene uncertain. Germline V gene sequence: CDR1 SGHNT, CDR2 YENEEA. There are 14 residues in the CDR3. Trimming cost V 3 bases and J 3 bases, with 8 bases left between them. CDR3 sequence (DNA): TGTGCCAGCAGCTTCCGACACGACACCGGGGAGCTGTTTTTT. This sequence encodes CASSFRHDTGELFF.

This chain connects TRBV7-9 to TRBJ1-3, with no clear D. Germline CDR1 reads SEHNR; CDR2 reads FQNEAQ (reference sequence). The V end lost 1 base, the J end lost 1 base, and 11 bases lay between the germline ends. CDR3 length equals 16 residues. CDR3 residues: CASSLESRSSGNTIYF. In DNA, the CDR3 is TGTGCCAGCAGCTTAGAAAGTCGGAGTTCTGGAAACACCATATATTTT.